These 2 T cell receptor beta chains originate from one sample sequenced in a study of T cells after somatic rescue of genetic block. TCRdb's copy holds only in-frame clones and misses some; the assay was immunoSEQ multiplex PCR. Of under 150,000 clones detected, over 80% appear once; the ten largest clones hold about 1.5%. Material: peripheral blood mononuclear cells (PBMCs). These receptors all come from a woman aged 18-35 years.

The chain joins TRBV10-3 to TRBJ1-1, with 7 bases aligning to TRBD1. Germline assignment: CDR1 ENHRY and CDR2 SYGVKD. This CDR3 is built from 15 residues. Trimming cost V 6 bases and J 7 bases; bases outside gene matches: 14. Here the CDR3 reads CAIRRGGQLISEAFF. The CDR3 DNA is TGTGCCATCAGGAGGGGGGGACAGCTAATAAGTGAAGCTTTCTTT.

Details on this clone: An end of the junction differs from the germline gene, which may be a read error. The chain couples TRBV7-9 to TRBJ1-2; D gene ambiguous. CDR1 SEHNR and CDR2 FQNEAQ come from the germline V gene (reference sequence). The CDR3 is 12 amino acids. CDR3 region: CASSPAQTSLNF. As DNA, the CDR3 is TGTGCCAGCAGCCCCGCTCAAACCTCCTTGAACTTC.